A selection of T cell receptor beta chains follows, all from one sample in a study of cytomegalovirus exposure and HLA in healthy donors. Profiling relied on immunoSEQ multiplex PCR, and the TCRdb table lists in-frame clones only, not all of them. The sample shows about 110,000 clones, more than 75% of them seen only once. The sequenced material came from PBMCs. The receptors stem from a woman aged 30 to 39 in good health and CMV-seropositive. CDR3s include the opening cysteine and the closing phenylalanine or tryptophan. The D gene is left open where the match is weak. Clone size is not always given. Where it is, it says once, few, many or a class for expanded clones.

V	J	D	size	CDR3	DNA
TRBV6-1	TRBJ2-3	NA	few	CASSTGDKTDTQYF	TGTGCCAGCAGTACCGGGGACAAAACAGATACGCAGTATTTT
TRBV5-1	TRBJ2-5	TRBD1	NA	CASSPPTGGQETQYF	TGCGCCAGCAGCCCACCGACAGGGGGCCAAGAGACCCAGTACTTC
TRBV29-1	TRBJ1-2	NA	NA	CSVVRTPAYGYTF	TGCAGCGTTGTCCGGACACCGGCCTATGGCTACACCTTC
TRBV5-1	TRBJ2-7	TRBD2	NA	CASSSSGGRSYEQYF	TGCGCCAGCAGCAGTAGCGGGGGCCGCTCCTACGAGCAGTACTTC
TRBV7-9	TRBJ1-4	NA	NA	CASSQNREKLFF	TGTGCCAGCAGCCAAAACAGGGAAAAACTGTTTTTT
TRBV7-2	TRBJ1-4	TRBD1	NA	CASSPLGTGHEKLFF	TGTGCCAGCAGCCCCCTCGGGACAGGGCATGAAAAACTGTTTTTT
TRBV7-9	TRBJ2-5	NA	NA	CASSLVGGETQYF	TGTGCCAGCAGCTTAGTCGGAGGGGAGACCCAGTACTTC
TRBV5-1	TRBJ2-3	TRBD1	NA	CASSTGQGAGTDTQYF	TGCGCCAGCAGCACCGGACAGGGGGCTGGGACAGATACGCAGTATTTT
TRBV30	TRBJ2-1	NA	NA	CAWTLGSYNEQFF	TGTGCCTGGACCCTCGGCTCCTACAATGAGCAGTTCTTC
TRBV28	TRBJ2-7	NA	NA	CASSFSRLHEQYF	TGTGCCAGCAGTTTTTCACGACTTCACGAGCAGTACTTC
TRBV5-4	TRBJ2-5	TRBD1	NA	CASSLGPGTGGQETQYF	TGTGCCAGCAGCTTGGGGCCTGGGACAGGGGGGCAAGAGACCCAGTACTTC